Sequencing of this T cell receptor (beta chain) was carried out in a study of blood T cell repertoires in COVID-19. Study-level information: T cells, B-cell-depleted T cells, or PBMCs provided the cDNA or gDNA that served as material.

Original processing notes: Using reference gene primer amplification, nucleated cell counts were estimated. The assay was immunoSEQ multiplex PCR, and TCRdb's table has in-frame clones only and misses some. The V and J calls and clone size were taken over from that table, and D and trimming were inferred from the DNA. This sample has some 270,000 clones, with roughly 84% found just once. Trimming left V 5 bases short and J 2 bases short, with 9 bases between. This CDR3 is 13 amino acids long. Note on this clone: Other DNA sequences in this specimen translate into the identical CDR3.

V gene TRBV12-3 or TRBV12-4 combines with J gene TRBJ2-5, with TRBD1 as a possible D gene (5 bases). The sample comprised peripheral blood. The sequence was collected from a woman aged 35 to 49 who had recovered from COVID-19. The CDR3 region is CASSLGQQETQYF. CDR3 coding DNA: TGTGCCAGCAGTCTGGGGCAGCAAGAGACCCAGTACTTC.